This T cell receptor (beta chain) derives from a study of cytomegalovirus exposure and HLA in healthy donors. General study results and limits: According to the study, 160 or so TCR beta chains were cytomegalovirus-associated. V- and J-gene trimming of TCR beta was linked (in a later analysis) to a missense DCLRE1C variant. Clonal expansion, a later analysis showed, was greater in HLA-associated TCR beta chains than in equally common others. Within a later analysis, the majority of CMV-associated TCR beta chains appeared HLA-restricted.

About this clone itself: Its antigen is undetermined.

In the PCR, 60 Vbeta and 13 Jbeta primers were used. Data came from immunoSEQ multiplex PCR; TCRdb stores just in-frame clones and leaves some out. The sample consists of roughly 180,000 clones, approximately 72% of them appearing once. The germline CDR1 and CDR2 sequences are MNHEY and SVGAGI. Trimming removed 6 bases from V and 2 bases from J, with 14 bases in between. This CDR3 spans 14 amino acids. The chain uses TRBV6-5 and TRBJ2-7; tentatively, D is TRBD2 (6 bases). Sequencing was done on a sample of PBMCs. The receptor's source is a female donor in good health and CMV-seronegative. CDR3 amino acids: CASSLRGITYEQYF. In DNA, the CDR3 is TGTGCCAGCAGCCTCCGGGGGATAACCTACGAGCAGTACTTC.